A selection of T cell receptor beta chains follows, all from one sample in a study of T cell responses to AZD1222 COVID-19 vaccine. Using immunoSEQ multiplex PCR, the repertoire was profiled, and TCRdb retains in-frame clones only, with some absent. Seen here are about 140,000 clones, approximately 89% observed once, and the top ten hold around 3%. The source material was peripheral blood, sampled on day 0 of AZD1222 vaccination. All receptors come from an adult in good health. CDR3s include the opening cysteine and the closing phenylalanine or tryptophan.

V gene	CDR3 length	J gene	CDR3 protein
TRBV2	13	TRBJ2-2	CASTGQGGGELFF
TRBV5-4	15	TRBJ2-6	CASSLVGTGANVLTF
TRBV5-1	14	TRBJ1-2	CASRGQGVTYGYTF
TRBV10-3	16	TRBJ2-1	CAISESPGGIFNEQFF
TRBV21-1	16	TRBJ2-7	CASITESDRGAYEQYF
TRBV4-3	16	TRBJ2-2	CASSPHPGSVGGELFF
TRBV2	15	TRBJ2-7	CASSGTEGLSYEQYF
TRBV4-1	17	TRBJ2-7	CASSQRMGQGFNYEQYF
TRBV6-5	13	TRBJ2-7	CASSPRRVYEQYF
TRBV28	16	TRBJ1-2	CASSLYAGTGSIGYTF
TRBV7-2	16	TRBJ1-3	CASSFYTGVAGNTIYF
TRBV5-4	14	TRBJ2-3	CASSIGTSYDTQYF
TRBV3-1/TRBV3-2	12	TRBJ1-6	CASSPQNSPLHF
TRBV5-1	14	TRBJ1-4	CASSLGFRDEKLFF
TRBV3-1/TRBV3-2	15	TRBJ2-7	CASSHLTIGVSEQYF
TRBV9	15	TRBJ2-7	CASSVGTSGGHEQYF
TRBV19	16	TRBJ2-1	CATLDWASGRHNEQFF
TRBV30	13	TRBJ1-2	CAWSVKGTYGYTF
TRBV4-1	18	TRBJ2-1	CASSLYLLGTSGTNEQFF
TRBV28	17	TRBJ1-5	CASTAQGAVVSNQPQHF
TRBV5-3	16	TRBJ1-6	CARSGDRGRENSPLHF
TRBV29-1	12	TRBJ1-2	CSGGQRDYGYTF
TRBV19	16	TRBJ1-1	CASSIAGGLYNTEAFF
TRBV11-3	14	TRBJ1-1	CASSFSGGDTEAFF
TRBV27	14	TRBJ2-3	CASSLTPVSSTQYF
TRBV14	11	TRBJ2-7	CASSQEHLLIF
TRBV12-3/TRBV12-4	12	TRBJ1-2	CASSLGEGGYTF
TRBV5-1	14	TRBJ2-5	CASSPTVLGETQYF
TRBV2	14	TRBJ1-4	CASSPIVTNEKLFF
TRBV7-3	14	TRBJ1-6	CASSLDGPSSPLHF
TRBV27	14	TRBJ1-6	CASKATDYNSPLHF
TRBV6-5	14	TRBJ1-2	CASNHRVYGYGYTF
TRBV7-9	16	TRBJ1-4	CASSSVGGGSNEKLFF
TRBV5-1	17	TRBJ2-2	CASSLEGAGVDTGELFF
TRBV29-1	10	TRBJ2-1	CSVGGNEQFF
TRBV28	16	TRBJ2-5	CASSLSTSGNQETQYF
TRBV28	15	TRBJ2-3	CASSPSGTSTDTQYF
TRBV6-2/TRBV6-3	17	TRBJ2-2	CASSPSWDRGITGELFF
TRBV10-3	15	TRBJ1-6	CAISERGVSDAPLHF
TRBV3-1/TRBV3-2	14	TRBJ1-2	CASSQGSKTYGYTF
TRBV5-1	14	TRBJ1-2	CASSLDGPSYGYTF
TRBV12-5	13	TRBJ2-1	CASGLLRESEQFF
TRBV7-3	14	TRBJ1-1	CASRQTGGSPEAFF
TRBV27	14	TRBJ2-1	CASTPGLSGNEQFF
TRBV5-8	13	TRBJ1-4	CASSEDSWEKLFF
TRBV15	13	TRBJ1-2	CATSSRRGYGYTF
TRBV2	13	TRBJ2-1	CASSMDPYNEQFF
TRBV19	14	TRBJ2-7	CASSIDLTSYEQYF
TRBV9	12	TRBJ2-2	CASSVVGGELFF
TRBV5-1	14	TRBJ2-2	CASSLAVNTGELFF
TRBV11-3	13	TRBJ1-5	CASSPDRNQPQHF
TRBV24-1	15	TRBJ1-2	CATSDTGTDSYGYTF
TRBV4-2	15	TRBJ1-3	CASSQVAWAGNTIYF
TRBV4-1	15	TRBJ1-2	CASSPRQGVVYGYTF
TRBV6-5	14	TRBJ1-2	CASRRSRFNYGYTF
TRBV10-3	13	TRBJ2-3	CAIRGQSTDTQYF